Presented here are 5 T cell receptor beta chains from one specimen sequenced in a study of T cell changes during pregnancy in multiple sclerosis (dated by TCRdb to the late 2010s). Library construction relied on the immunoSEQ multiplex PCR assay. TCRdb limited this immuneACCESS table to in-frame rearrangements with V and J called. A share of clones is missing; checked studies link under half to unresolved V genes, and the rest is unexplained. The sample profile shows around 80,000 clones; over 85% of them were found once. More than 0.85% of the sample is held by the ten biggest clonotypes. The sequences come from peripheral blood, collected in the second trimester of pregnancy. Receptors originate from a female donor in good health, enrolled as a control in a pregnancy study.

With regard to this clone: The sample carries other DNA sequences with the same CDR3. The chain combines TRBV18 with TRBJ2-7; 10 bases fit TRBD2. There are 15 residues in the CDR3. Germline CDR1 KGHSH, CDR2 LQKENI. V shed 3 bases, J shed 0 bases, and the junction held 2 bases outside the gene matches. This CDR3 is CASSPGLANSYEQYF. In DNA, the CDR3 is TGTGCCAGCTCACCGGGACTAGCGAACTCCTACGAGCAGTACTTC.

This clone showed up just once. The V and J genes are TRBV7-9 and TRBJ2-1; 8 bases match TRBD2. The ends lost 5 bases at V and 4 bases at J; junction bases unmatched: 10. CDR1 and CDR2 from the germline V gene are SEHNR and FQNEAQ (reference sequence). This CDR3 comprises 16 residues. CDR3 sequence reads: CASSLDGLARYNEQFF. CDR3 DNA: TGTGCCAGCAGCCTTGATGGACTAGCAAGATACAATGAGCAGTTCTTC.

V and J are TRBV6-1 and TRBJ2-7; 8 bases match TRBD2. After removal of 11 bases from V and 3 bases from J, the junction contained 9 bases not matched to a gene. The CDR3 is 13 amino acids. Per germline, CDR1 MNHNS and CDR2 SASEGT. The CDR3 DNA is TGTGCCGCCATAGCGGGATTGTACTACGAGCAGTACTTC. It is translated as CAAIAGLYYEQYF.

This clone was recorded only once. The rearrangement uses TRBV7-9 and TRBJ2-1, with TRBD2 as a possible D gene (6 bases). This CDR3 is 15 amino acids long. V dropped 7 bases and J dropped 2 bases, with 15 bases sitting between them. Germline-derived CDR1 and CDR2 are SEHNR and FQNEAQ (reference sequence). The CDR3 loop reads CASTLGTGTYNEQFF. The CDR3 nucleotides are TGTGCCAGCACCCTCGGGACTGGGACCTACAATGAGCAGTTCTTC.

V usage is TRBV29-1 and J usage is TRBJ1-5; D possibly corresponds to TRBD1 (6 bases). Germline values: CDR1 SQVTM, CDR2 ANQGSEA. Between the trimmed V and J ends, which lost 4 bases and 3 bases, there was a span of 10 bases. CDR3 length: 13 residues. CDR3 sequence: CSVVQGYNQPQHF. The CDR3 bases are TGCAGCGTTGTACAGGGATACAATCAGCCCCAGCATTTT.